The clone carrying this T cell receptor (beta chain) was detected a few times. Its target is unknown. The PCR ran on 60 Vbeta and 13 Jbeta primers. Methods used by the authors: In a later analysis, some 10 million of approximately 86 million unique beta chains occurred in at least two donors. TCRdb's table, derived via immunoSEQ multiplex PCR, lists solely in-frame clones and lacks some. The D gene and trimming were derived from the DNA, and the V and J assignments and clone size from that table. Found here are some 170,000 clones, nearly 80% of them singletons; the top ten hold approximately 6%. The entry originates in a study of cytomegalovirus exposure and HLA in healthy donors. Overall study findings and caveats: No immune exposure information besides CMV serostatus was available. Presence/absence analyses rested on an assumption that sequencing depth was roughly uniform across donors.

V shed 0 bases and J shed 0 bases, with 9 bases lying between them. The V gene's germline CDR1 is KGHSH and CDR2 LQKENI. The CDR3 is 16 residues long. Donors were ostensibly healthy at sampling, although undocumented immune exposures were probable. This sequence joins TRBV18 and TRBJ2-1; D gene uncertain. Sequencing was performed on PBMCs. The receptor's source is a man aged 40-50 years in good health and CMV-seropositive. CDR3 DNA sequence: TGTGCCAGCTCACCACCCCGACAAACCTCCTACAATGAGCAGTTCTTC. Its protein is CASSPPRQTSYNEQFF.